Following are 8 T cell receptor beta chains from one sample sequenced in a study of CD8 T cells in ankylosing spondylitis (dated by TCRdb to the late 2010s). Preparation of the library involved 5' RACE. Sequencing took place on an Illumina HiSeq 2500. TCRdb took the public reads, trimmed them with fastp at Q25, ran MiXCR for clone calling and kept in-frame beta chains. Duplicate CDR3 protein sequences are folded into a single record with the most common DNA and genes. A total of 250,000 to 350,000 distinct CDR3 sequences appear in this sample, about 19% of them only once. Roughly 8% of the sample goes to the ten largest clones. Sequencing input: blood, either unsorted or a sorted T cell fraction (not recorded which). The receptor source for this set is a male donor with ankylosing spondylitis or in good health (not recorded which).

This clonotype was seen more than once but under ten times. The chain couples TRBV28 to TRBJ1-5; 8 bases match TRBD1. This CDR3 has 15 amino acids. The germline gives CDR1 MDHEN, CDR2 SYDVKM. Losses at the gene ends were 7 bases for V and 3 bases for J; bases not matched to a gene: 8. CDR3 protein: CASKTGTGPNQPQHF. CDR3 nucleotides: TGTGCCAGCAAAACCGGGACAGGTCCCAATCAGCCCCAGCATTTT.

The DNA for the CDR3 is TGCGCCAGCAGCGAGGGACAGCAACACAATGAGCAGTTCTTC. Residues: CASSEGQQHNEQFF. The rearrangement uses TRBV5-1 and TRBJ2-1, with TRBD1 identical over 7 bases. The CDR3 has 14 residues. The V gene end was trimmed by 4 bases and the J gene end by 5 bases; junction bases not matched to a gene: 6. Per germline, CDR1 SGHRS and CDR2 YFSETQ.

This chain uses TRBV5-1 with TRBJ1-1; 9 positions match TRBD1. J gave up 5 bases and V 4 bases, and 6 bases lay outside the gene matches. The germline CDR1 and CDR2 sequences are SGHRS and YFSETQ. The CDR3 has 14 amino acids. The CDR3 DNA sequence: TGCGCCAGCAGCAAAGGACAGGGGAGGACTGAAGCTTTCTTT. Amino acids: CASSKGQGRTEAFF.

This clonotype was seen only a few times. The chain recombines TRBV2 with TRBJ2-3; D ambiguous. This CDR3 spans 16 amino acids. V lost 1 base to trimming and J lost 0 bases, with 11 bases between them. Germline loops: CDR1 SNHLY, CDR2 FYNNEI. The CDR3 is CASSEGQLTSTDTQYF. The DNA of the CDR3 is TGTGCCAGCAGTGAAGGGCAGCTCACTAGCACAGATACGCAGTATTTT.

This clonotype was observed a handful of times. This chain links TRBV10-3 with TRBJ2-1; possible D gene TRBD2, 6 bases. The V end was cut by 6 bases, the J end by 6 bases, with 12 bases between. The germline V gene encodes CDR1 ENHRY and CDR2 SYGVKD. The CDR3 has 13 amino acids. CDR3 DNA: TGTGCCATCAGCAGCCGCGGGGTCAATGAGCAGTTCTTC. This translates into CAISSRGVNEQFF.

The chain carries TRBV28 and TRBJ2-5; possibly TRBD1 for D (6 bases). The germline V gene encodes CDR1 MDHEN and CDR2 SYDVKM. The CDR3 is 16 amino acids. Trimming shortened V by 6 bases and J by 1 base, and 18 bases separated the two germline ends. This chain's CDR3 is CASSPMGSRGQETQYF. The CDR3 nucleotides read TGTGCCAGCAGCCCAATGGGCAGCAGGGGCCAAGAGACCCAGTACTTC.

The chain couples TRBV11-2 to TRBJ2-7; D is possibly TRBD1 or TRBD2 (5 bases each). V lost 1 base to trimming and J lost 0 bases, with 7 bases between them. Germline V gene lookup returns CDR1 SGHAT and CDR2 FQNNGV. The CDR3 contains 14 residues. CDR3 loop: CASSLGGNSYEQYV. CDR3 DNA: TGTGCCAGCAGCTTAGGGGGGAACTCCTACGAGCAGTACGTC.

The chain combines TRBV28 with TRBJ2-3, with D possibly being TRBD2 (6 bases). CDR3 size: 14 residues. V lost 3 bases and J lost 4, with 11 bases in between. The germline CDR1 and CDR2 sequences are MDHEN and SYDVKM. The CDR3 coding sequence is TGTGCCAGCAGTTTGGGCGGGATGTCAGATACGCAGTATTTT. Protein: CASSLGGMSDTQYF. The variable domain in full, with the rest retrieved from reference TRBV28 and TRBJ2-3, is DVKVTQSSRYLVKRTGEKVFLECVQDMDHENMFWYRQDPGLGLRLIYFSYDVKMKEKGDIPEGYSVSREKKERFSLILESASTNQTSMYLCASSLGGMSDTQYFGPGTRLTVL.